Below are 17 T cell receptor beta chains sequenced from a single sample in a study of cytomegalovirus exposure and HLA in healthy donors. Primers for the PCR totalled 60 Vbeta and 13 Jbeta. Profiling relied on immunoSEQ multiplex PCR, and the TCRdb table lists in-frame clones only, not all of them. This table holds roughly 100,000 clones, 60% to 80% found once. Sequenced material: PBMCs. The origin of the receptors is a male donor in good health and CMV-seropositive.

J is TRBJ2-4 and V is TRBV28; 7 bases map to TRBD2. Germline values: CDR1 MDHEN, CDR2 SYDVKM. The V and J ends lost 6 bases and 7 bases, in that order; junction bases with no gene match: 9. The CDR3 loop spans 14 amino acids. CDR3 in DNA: TGTGCCAGCAGCCGCCCCGGGGAGGGGAACATTCAGTACTTC. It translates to CASSRPGEGNIQYF.

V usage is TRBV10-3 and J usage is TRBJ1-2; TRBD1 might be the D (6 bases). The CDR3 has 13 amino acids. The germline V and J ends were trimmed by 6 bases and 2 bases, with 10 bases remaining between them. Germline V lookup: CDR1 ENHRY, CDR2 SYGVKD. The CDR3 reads CAIRNTGNYGYTF. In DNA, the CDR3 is TGTGCCATCAGAAACACAGGGAACTATGGCTACACCTTC.

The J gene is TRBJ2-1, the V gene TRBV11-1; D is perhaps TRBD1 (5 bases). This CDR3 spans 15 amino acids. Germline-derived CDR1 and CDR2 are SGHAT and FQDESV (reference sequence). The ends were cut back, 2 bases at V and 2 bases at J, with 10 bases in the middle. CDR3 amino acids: CASSLNRNTYNEQFF. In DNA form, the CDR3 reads TGTGCCAGCAGCTTAAACAGGAACACCTACAATGAGCAGTTCTTC.

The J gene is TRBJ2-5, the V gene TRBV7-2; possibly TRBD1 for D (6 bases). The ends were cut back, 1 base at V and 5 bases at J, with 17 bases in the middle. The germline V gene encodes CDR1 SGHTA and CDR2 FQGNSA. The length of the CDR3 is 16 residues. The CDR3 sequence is CASSLGGVGAGETQYF. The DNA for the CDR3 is TGTGCCAGCAGCTTAGGAGGGGTGGGGGCGGGCGAGACCCAGTACTTC.

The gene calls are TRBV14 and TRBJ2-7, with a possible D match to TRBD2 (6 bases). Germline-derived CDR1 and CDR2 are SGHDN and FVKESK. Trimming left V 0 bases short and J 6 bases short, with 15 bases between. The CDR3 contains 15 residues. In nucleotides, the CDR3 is TGTGCCAGCAGCCAAGATATTAGCGGAGCAAGCGAGCAGTACTTC. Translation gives CASSQDISGASEQYF.

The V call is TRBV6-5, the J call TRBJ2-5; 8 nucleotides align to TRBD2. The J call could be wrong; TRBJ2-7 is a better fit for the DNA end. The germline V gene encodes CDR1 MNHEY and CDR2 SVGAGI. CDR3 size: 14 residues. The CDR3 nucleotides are TGTGCCAGCAGTTCGACTAGCGCTTCCTACGAGCAGTACTTC. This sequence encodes CASSSTSASYEQYF.

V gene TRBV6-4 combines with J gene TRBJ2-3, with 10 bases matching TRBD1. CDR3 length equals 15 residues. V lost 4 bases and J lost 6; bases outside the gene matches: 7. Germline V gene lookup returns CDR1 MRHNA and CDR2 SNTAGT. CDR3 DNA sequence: TGTGCCAGCAGTGTGGATGGGACAGGGGCTGATACGCAGTATTTT. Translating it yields CASSVDGTGADTQYF.

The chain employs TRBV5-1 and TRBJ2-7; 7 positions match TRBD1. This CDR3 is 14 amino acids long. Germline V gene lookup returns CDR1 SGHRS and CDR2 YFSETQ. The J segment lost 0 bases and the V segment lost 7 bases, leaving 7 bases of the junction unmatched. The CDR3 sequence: CASHEGASSYEQYF. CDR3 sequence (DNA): TGCGCCAGCCACGAGGGGGCGAGCTCCTACGAGCAGTACTTC.

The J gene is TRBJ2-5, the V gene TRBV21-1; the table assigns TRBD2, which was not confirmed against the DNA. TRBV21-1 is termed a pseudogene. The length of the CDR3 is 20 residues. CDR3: CASILSLGPKAGVCQETQYF. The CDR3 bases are TGTGCCAGCATCCTTTCCCTAGGGCCAAAAGCGGGAGTTTGTCAAGAGACCCAGTACTTC.

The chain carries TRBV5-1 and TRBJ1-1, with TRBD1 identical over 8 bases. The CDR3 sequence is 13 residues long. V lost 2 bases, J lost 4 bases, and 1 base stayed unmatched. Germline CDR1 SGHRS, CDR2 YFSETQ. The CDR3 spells CASSFGTGTEAFF. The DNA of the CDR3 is TGCGCCAGCAGCTTCGGGACAGGCACTGAAGCTTTCTTT.

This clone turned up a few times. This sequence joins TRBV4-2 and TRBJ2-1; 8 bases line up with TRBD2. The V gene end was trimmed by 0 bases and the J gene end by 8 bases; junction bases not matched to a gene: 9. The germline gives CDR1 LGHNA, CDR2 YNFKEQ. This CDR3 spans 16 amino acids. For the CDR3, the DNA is TGTGCCAGCAGCCAAGAGTGGCAGCGGGAGTGGGATGAGCAGTTCTTC. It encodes CASSQEWQREWDEQFF.

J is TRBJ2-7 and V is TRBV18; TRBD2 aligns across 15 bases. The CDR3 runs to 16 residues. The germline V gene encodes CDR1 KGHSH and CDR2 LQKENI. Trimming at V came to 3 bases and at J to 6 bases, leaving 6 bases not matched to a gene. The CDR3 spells CASSPGTSGGRAEQYF. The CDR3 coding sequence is TGTGCCAGCTCACCCGGGACTAGCGGGGGGCGGGCCGAGCAGTACTTC.

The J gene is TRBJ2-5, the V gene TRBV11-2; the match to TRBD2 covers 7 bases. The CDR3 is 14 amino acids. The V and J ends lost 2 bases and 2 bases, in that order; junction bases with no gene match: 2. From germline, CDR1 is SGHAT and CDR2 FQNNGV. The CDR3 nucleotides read TGTGCCAGCAGCTTAATGGGGGGGCAAGAGACCCAGTACTTC. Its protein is CASSLMGGQETQYF.

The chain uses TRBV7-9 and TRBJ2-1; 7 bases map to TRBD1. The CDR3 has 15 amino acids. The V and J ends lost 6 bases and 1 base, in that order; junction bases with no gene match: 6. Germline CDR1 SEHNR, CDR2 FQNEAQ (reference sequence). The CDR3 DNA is TGTGCCAGCAGTTCCGCAGGGGGATCCTACAATGAGCAGTTCTTC. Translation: CASSSAGGSYNEQFF.

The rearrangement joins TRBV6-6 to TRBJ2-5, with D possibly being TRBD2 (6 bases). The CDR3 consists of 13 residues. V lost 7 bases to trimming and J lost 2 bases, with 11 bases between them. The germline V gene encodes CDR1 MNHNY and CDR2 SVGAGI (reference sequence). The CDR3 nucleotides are TGTGCCAGCAACTTGGGGGGTCAAGAGACCCAGTACTTC. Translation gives CASNLGGQETQYF.

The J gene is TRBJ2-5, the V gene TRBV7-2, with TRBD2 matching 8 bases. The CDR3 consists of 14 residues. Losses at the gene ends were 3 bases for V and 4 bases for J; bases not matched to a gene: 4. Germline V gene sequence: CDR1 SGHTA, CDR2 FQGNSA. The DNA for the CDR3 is TGTGCCAGCAGCTTCTACGGGAGGGGAGAGACCCAGTACTTC. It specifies CASSFYGRGETQYF.

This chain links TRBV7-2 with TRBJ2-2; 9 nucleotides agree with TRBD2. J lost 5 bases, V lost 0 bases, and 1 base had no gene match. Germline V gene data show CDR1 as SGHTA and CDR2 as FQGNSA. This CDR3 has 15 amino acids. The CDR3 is CASSLASGRTGELFF. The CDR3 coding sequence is TGTGCCAGCAGCTTAGCTAGCGGGAGAACCGGGGAGCTGTTTTTT.